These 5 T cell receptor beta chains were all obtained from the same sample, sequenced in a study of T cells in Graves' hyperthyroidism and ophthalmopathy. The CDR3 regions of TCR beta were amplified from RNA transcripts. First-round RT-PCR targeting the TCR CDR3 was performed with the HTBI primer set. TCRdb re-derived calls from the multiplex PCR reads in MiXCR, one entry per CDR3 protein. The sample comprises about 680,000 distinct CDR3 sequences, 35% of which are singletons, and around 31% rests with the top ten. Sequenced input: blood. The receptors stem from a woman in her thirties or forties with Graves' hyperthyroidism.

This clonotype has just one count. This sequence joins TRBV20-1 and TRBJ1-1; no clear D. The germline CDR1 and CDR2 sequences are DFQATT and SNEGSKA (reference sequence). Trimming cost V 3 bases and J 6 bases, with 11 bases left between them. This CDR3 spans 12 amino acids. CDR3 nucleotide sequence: TGCAGTGCTAGTCCGAGTGGCTCTGAAGCTTTCTTT. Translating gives CSASPSGSEAFF.

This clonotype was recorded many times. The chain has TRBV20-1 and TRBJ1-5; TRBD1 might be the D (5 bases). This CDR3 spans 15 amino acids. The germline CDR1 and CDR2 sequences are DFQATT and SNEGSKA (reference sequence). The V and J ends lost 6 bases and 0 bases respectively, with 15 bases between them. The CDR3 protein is CSARRGTYSNQPQHF. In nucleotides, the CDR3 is TGCAGTGCCAGAAGAGGGACGTATAGCAATCAGCCCCAGCATTTT.

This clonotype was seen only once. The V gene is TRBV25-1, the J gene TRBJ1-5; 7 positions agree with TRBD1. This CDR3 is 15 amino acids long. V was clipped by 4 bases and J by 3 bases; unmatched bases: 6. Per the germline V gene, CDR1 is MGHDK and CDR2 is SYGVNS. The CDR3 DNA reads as TGTGCCAGCAGTGCTAGAGGACAGGTCAATCAGCCCCAGCATTTT. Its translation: CASSARGQVNQPQHF.

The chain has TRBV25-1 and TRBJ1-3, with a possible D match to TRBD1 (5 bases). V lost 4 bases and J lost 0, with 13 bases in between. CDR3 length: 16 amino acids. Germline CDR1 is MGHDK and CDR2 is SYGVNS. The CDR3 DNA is TGTGCCAGCAGTGCTCACGGGGGGGTCTCTGGAAACACCATATATTTT. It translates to CASSAHGGVSGNTIYF.

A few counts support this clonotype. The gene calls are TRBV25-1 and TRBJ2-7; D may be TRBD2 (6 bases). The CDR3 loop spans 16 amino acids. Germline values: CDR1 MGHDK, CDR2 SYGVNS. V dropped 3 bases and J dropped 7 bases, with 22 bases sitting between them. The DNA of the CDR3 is TGTGCCAGCAGTGAGTGGACGGGAGAGACATTGAGGGAGCAGTACTTC. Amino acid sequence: CASSEWTGETLREQYF.